The 21 T cell receptor beta chains below all came from one sample that was sequenced in a study of kidney transplant recipient with SARS-CoV-2 infection. MiXCR, run by TCRdb on the reads, gives a single entry per CDR3 protein. The data show 200,000 to 250,000 distinct CDR3 sequences, about 28% seen once. This material consisted of a blood sample, taken at baseline and around day 110 from a kidney transplant recipient. These receptors were obtained from a male patient between 25 and 40 years old who had COVID-19 and was a kidney transplant recipient. Among the T cells, some may be from the graft donor.

V is TRBV20-1 and J is TRBJ2-3, with a tentative D call TRBD2 (6 bases). The CDR3 has 14 amino acids. Between the trimmed V and J ends, which lost 2 bases and 4 bases, there was a span of 13 bases. Germline CDR1 DFQATT, CDR2 SNEGSKA (reference sequence). The CDR3, as DNA: TGCAGTGCTAGACGCTCTAGCGCGCCAGATACGCAGTATTTT. It yields the protein CSARRSSAPDTQYF.

This clonotype has ten or more counts. V usage is TRBV21-1 and J usage is TRBJ1-2; TRBD1 reflects the table's D call only, with no check against the DNA. TRBV21-1 is a pseudogene. CDR3 length: 16 amino acids. The CDR3 is CASIPGQKYSNYGYTF. DNA for the CDR3: TGTGCCAGCATCCCGGGACAGAAGTACTCTAACTATGGCTACACCTTC.

Note on this clonotype: This may arise from a read error, as a much more abundant clone is one base away. This sequence joins TRBV11-2 and TRBJ1-1; 7 nucleotides match TRBD1. Germline values: CDR1 SGHAT, CDR2 FQNNGV. CDR3 length equals 16 residues. CDR3 residues: CASSLRTGVGNAEAFF. In DNA form, the CDR3 reads TGTGCCAGCAGCCTCCGGACAGGAGTAGGGAACGCTGAAGCTTTCTTT.

In the case of this clonotype: A read error may be the cause here, since a much bigger clone is one base away. The chain combines TRBV8-2 with TRBJ2-6. TRBV8-2 is classified as a pseudogene. This CDR3 region has 17 residues. In DNA, the CDR3 is TGTGGCGTCGTCGGAAGGATAACACAAAGTCGGGCCAACGTCCTGACTTTC. Its translation: CGVVGRITQSRANVLTF.

In its sample, this clonotype was seen many times. The chain is built from TRBV4-1 and TRBJ1-4; possible D gene TRBD1, 5 bases. The CDR3 has 15 residues. V lost 1 base and J 6 bases, leaving 12 bases between the germline ends. CDR1 is MGHRA, CDR2 YSYEKL, per germline. The CDR3 region has the DNA TGCGCCAGCAGCCAAGGCTCGGGACTAGATGAAAAACTGTTTTTT. It yields the protein CASSQGSGLDEKLFF.

As to this clonotype: The junction and the germline gene differ at one end; a read error may be behind it. The chain couples TRBV7-4 to TRBJ1-2; D uncertain. CDR1 is SGHVT and CDR2 is SQSDAQ in the germline V gene. The CDR3 contains 17 residues. CDR3 protein: CASSLKVSARKTYDYTF. The DNA for the CDR3 is TGTGCCAGCAGCTTGAAGGTTTCAGCTCGAAAGACCTATGACTACACCTTC.

In this sample, this clonotype turned up a few times. This chain joins TRBV13 and TRBJ2-1, with D possibly TRBD2 on 7 matching bases. CDR1 and CDR2 from the germline V gene are PRHDT and FYEKMQ (reference sequence). The length of the CDR3 is 16 residues. Trimming shortened V by 6 bases and J by 4 bases, and 19 bases separated the two germline ends. CDR3 residues: CASRMRGGGLYNEQFF. CDR3 coding DNA: TGTGCCAGCAGGATGAGGGGGGGAGGGCTTTACAATGAGCAGTTCTTC.

This clonotype came up many times. The chain joins TRBV2 to TRBJ2-2; weak D call: TRBD2 (6 bases). In germline, CDR1 is SNHLY, CDR2 FYNNEI. V was trimmed by 4 bases and J by 7 bases, leaving 10 bases between them. The CDR3 is 13 amino acids. DNA for the CDR3: TGTGCCAGCAGTGTGGGGGGTGTCGGGGAGCTGTTTTTT. Its translation is CASSVGGVGELFF.

This clonotype was recorded many times. This chain connects TRBV5-6 to TRBJ1-2; 9 bases are a match to TRBD1. This CDR3 comprises 14 residues. Trimming removed 1 base from V and 3 bases from J; junction bases left unmatched: 1. Germline lookup yields CDR1 SGHDT and CDR2 YYEEEE. The CDR3 DNA sequence: TGTGCCAGCAGCTTGAGGGACAGGGACTATGGCTACACCTTC. Its translation is CASSLRDRDYGYTF.

This clonotype has at least ten counts. The V and J genes are TRBV4-2 and TRBJ1-1; the match to TRBD1 covers 7 bases. CDR3 length: 14 amino acids. Germline V CDR1 and CDR2: LGHNA, YNFKEQ. J was trimmed by 7 bases and V by 4 bases; bases with no gene match: 9. CDR3 amino acids: CASSRGGTGDEAFF. Written as DNA, the CDR3 is TGTGCCAGCAGCCGAGGTGGAACAGGGGATGAAGCTTTCTTT.

A note on this clonotype: This may be a read error, as it is one base from a much larger clone. This chain connects TRBV9 to TRBJ1-1; 7 nucleotides line up with TRBD1. Per the germline V gene, CDR1 is SGDLS and CDR2 is YYNGEE. The CDR3 covers 15 residues. The CDR3, as DNA: TGTGCCAGCAGCGCCCAGGGACAGCTGAACATTGAAGCTTTCTTT. It specifies CASSAQGQLNIEAFF.

This clonotype was seen at least ten times. The chain employs TRBV18 and TRBJ2-3, with D possibly matching TRBD2 (6 bases). This CDR3 region has 18 residues. CDR1 is KGHSH and CDR2 is LQKENI in the germline V gene. V lost 6 bases to trimming and J lost 2 bases, with 24 bases between them. The CDR3 bases are TGTGCCAGCTCCCCCGTCGGTGGCGGGACTGCTTACACAGATACGCAGTATTTT. Encoded protein: CASSPVGGGTAYTDTQYF.

For this clonotype: A much more abundant neighbour one base away suggests this may be a read error. This chain joins TRBV18 and TRBJ1-2; no firm D call. This CDR3 contains 14 residues. Germline V gives CDR1 KGHSH, CDR2 LQKENI. The CDR3 DNA follows: TGTGCCAGCTCACCAAACGCGGGCGGGGATGGCTGCACCTTC. Its translation is CASSPNAGGDGCTF.

This clonotype came up a few times. Here the CDR3 DNA reads TGTGCCTGGAGTTCCACTTCCGGGACTAGCGGGAGGCCGTACAATGAGCAGTTCTTC. Translated, it gives CAWSSTSGTSGRPYNEQFF. This chain joins TRBV30 and TRBJ2-1; 15 nucleotides match TRBD2. This CDR3 comprises 19 residues. Germline loops: CDR1 GTSNPN, CDR2 SVGIG (reference sequence). Losses at the gene ends were 2 bases for V and 4 bases for J; bases not matched to a gene: 12.

As regards this clonotype: The junction departs from the called germline gene at one end, perhaps through a read error. CDR3 residues: CASGQDRGRGLWHF. CDR3 nucleotide sequence: TGTGCCAGCGGCCAAGATAGGGGACGGGGGCTTTGGCATTTT. The V call is TRBV3-1, the J call TRBJ1-5, with TRBD1 as a possible D gene (6 bases). This CDR3 comprises 14 residues. The germline V gene encodes CDR1 LGHDT and CDR2 YNNKEL (reference sequence).

Of note for this clonotype: A clone one base away is much larger, so this may be a read error. This chain connects TRBV19 to TRBJ2-2, with 7 bases lining up with TRBD1. The J segment lost 6 bases and the V segment lost 5 bases, leaving 9 bases of the junction unmatched. The germline V gene has CDR1 LNHDA and CDR2 SQIVND (reference sequence). CDR3 length: 15 residues. CDR3: CASSVSGTVAGELFF. In DNA, the CDR3 is TGTGCCAGTAGTGTTTCCGGGACAGTCGCCGGGGAGCTGTTTTTT. The full variable domain, completed using reference TRBV19 and TRBJ2-2, is DGGITQSPKYLFRKEGQNVTLSCEQNLNHDAMYWYRQDPGQGLRLIYYSQIVNDFQKGDIAEGYSVSREKKESFPLTVTSAQKNPTAFYLCASSVSGTVAGELFFGEGSRLTVL.

This clonotype occurred a few times. The DNA is left out, because the CDR3 cannot be placed on it with certainty; the CDR3 is given as TCRdb lists it. This chain connects TRBV12-5 to TRBJ1-2; the table's D call of TRBD1 was not tested on the DNA. The CDR3 numbers 17 amino acids, ends counted. From germline, CDR1 is LGHNT and CDR2 FRNRAP. CDR3 sequence reads: CASGPYILQGKTHGYTF.

This clonotype was observed at least ten times. The chain carries TRBV18 and TRBJ1-2; 9 bases are a match to TRBD1. Germline V gene lookup returns CDR1 KGHSH and CDR2 LQKENI. This CDR3 contains 16 residues. V shed 6 bases, J shed 6 bases, and the junction held 14 bases outside the gene matches. The CDR3 is CASSRTGVLGPDGYTF. Written as DNA, the CDR3 is TGTGCCAGCTCCCGGACAGGGGTTTTGGGACCGGATGGCTACACCTTC.

On this clonotype: A much larger clone lies one base from this, so it may be a read error. The V call is TRBV3-1, the J call TRBJ1-2; 10 bases are a match to TRBD1. Trimming at V came to 4 bases and at J to 4 bases, leaving 6 bases not matched to a gene. CDR3 length: 15 amino acids. Germline V gene lookup returns CDR1 LGHDT and CDR2 YNNKEL (reference sequence). The CDR3, as DNA: TGTGCCAGCAGCCGGGGGACAGGGGTTCTCTATGGCTACACCTTC. Protein: CASSRGTGVLYGYTF.

In regard to this clonotype: A read error may explain this, as a much larger clone is one base away. The chain joins TRBV2 to TRBJ2-2, with unresolved D. Germline V CDR1 and CDR2: SNHLY, FYNNEI. The CDR3 has 13 residues. Trimming stripped 8 bases from V and 3 bases from J, with 10 bases between. CDR3 in DNA: TGTGCCAGCGGCCGGGCCGACACCGGGGAGCTGTTTTTT. This encodes CASGRADTGELFF. Complete variable domain (other parts from reference TRBV2 and TRBJ2-2): EPEVTQTPSHQVTQMGQEVILRCVPISNHLYFYWYRQILGQKVEFLVSFYNNEISEKSEIFDDQFSVERPDGSNFTLKIRSTKLEDSAMYFCASGRADTGELFFGEGSRLTVL.

There are a few counts of this clonotype. This chain joins TRBV10-1 and TRBJ2-5; the D gene is possibly TRBD2 (6 bases). This CDR3 is 18 amino acids long. V shed 0 bases and J shed 5 bases, with 22 bases lying between them. Germline loops: CDR1 WNHNN, CDR2 SYGVQD (reference sequence). The CDR3 bases are TGCGCCAGCAGTGAGTCAGGGAAAGAGGCTAGCGCGCGGGAGACCCAGTACTTC. Translated: CASSESGKEASARETQYF.